The entry that follows covers one T cell receptor beta chain sequence. The data were taken from a study of blood T cell repertoires in COVID-19. Study details: The analysed material was cDNA or gDNA that came from T cells, B-cell-depleted T cells, or PBMCs.

The authors' processing: The assay estimated nucleated cells by amplifying reference gene primers. Sequenced by immunoSEQ multiplex PCR; TCRdb stores in-frame clones only, minus some. The DNA gave D and trimming, while V, J and clone size come from that table. The repertoire holds about 220,000 clones, with 70% to 85% as singletons. The age range of participants was 18 to 89 years, with residence in about two dozen US areas. Each recovered donor of Cohort 3 presented with two negative PCRs, clearance, or symptom resolution. Germline V gene data show CDR1 as SGHNT and CDR2 as YYREEE (reference sequence). Trimming shortened V by 3 bases and J by 0 bases, and 16 bases separated the two germline ends. The length of the CDR3 is 17 residues.

The origin of this receptor is a woman aged 55-75 years who had recovered from COVID-19. Sequenced material: PBMCs or T cells enriched from blood (not recorded which). V gene TRBV5-4 combines with J gene TRBJ1-3; tentatively, D is TRBD1 (6 bases). The CDR3 DNA reads TGTGCCAGCAGCTCCTCGACAGGAAGAAGCTCTGGAAACACCATATATTTT. Encoded protein: CASSSSTGRSSGNTIYF.